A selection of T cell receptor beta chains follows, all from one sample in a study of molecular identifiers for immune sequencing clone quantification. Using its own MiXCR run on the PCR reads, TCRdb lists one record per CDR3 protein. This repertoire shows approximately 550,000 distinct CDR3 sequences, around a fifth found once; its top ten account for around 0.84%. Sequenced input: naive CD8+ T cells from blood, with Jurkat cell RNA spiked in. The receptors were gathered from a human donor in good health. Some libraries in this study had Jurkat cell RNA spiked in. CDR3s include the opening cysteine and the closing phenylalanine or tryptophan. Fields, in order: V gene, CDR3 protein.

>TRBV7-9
CASCLVGAGVVNQPQHF
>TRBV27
CASSYQGVEAFF
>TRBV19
CASGQESSYEQYF
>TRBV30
CAWSKASGRNTQYF
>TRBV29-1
CSVERRGTSGREQYF
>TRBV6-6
CASSYSGFAYEQYF
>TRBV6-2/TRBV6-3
CASSYRKREIRSDTQYF
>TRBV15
CATELIGSGANVLTF
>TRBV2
CASRGDGPGELFF
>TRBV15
CATSETTVATNEKLFF
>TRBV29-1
CSGRTGGEETQYF
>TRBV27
CASSLQGIHQPQHF
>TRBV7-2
CASSSFPPDRGYEQYF
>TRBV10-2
CASSEAGAGETQYF
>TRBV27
CASSLSGTSPLHF
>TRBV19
CASSSGTGASEQYF
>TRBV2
CASMNRDRVLYEQYF
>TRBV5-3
CAGSFRQSTYEQYF
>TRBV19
CASNTAPYNEQFF
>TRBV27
CASSPNQGYEQYF
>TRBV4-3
CASSQDRSGAEAFF
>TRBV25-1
CASSESLVYSSGTDTQYF
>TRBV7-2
CASSTGTSGQETQYF
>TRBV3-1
CASSPEGLHYEQYF
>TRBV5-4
CASSLRGKAYEQYF
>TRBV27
CASRGLAVTDTQYF
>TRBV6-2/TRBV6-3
CASSYSTGGSGANVLTF
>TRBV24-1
CATGEVAGGTDTQYF
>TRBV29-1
CSVVGGRADIQYF
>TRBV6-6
CASSYSGGRTTDTQYF
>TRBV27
CASSFLAGGRRTGELFF
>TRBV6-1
CASSENSRSYNSPLHF
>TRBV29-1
CSVVRVDNTEAFF
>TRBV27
CASSNTFGTDTQYF
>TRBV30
CAWSVSRTEAFF
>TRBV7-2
CASSSLSTDTQYF
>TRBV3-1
CASSEGVLKVNEQFF
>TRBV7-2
CASSLVGAGGRDTQYF
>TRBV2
CASTTLWGESEKLFF
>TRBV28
CASSPDLRGYTF
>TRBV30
CAWVGHPRLDTQYF
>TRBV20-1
CSARDGLAATGELFF
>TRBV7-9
CASSPRGSGKGATGELFF
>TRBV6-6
CASSYTGTGRSGELFF
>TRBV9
CASSAHYTFTEAFF
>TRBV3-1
CASSEVGEPETQYF
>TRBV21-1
CASSKVRTGCPYEQYF
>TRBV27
CASSFQFRDLSGGNTDTQYF
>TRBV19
CASSIGPQARYTPHTEAFF
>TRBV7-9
CASSRLAGVLQETQYF
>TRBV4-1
CASSSLAGTTNYGYTF
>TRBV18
CASSPDPGQGTFGNTIYF
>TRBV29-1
CSVWEGYGYTF